This is a list of T cell receptor beta chains from one sample in a study of T cell responses to AZD1222 COVID-19 vaccine. TCRdb's copy holds only in-frame clones and misses some; the assay was immunoSEQ multiplex PCR. Counted here are 73,000 or so clones, less than 85% occurring once; the ten biggest clones make up roughly 50%. The specimen comprised peripheral blood, sampled 28 days after the second AZD1222 dose. The origin of the receptors is an adult who received the AZD1222 COVID-19 vaccine. Each CDR3 is given with its conserved first and last residue. Each record gives: CDR3 protein, V gene.

CASSLSTSGYEQYF,TRBV7-6
CAISAGTGGPNTGELFF,TRBV10-3
CASRFGTGANQPQHF,TRBV19
CASSFPGQGDYEQYF,TRBV7-9
CASSSGQGGGNEQFF,TRBV27
CASSHGQGTNEQFF,TRBV4-3
CSVEKGQGARNIQYF,TRBV29-1
CASSLEIYRGYEQYF,TRBV5-5
CASSPEGEGTQPQHF,TRBV6-5
CASSQDPGQGEAFF,TRBV3-1/TRBV3-2
CATKRQADSYEQYF,TRBV6-4
CASSERQGNYNEQFF,TRBV2
CASSISTGVLQPQHF,TRBV7-8
CASSQGPSSAGELFF,TRBV3-1/TRBV3-2
CASSPSENRDRDSPLHF,TRBV4-1
CASIAGTGSYEQYF,TRBV19
CASSSRGTLSNQPQHF,TRBV28
CASSGLFSNQPQHF,TRBV19
CASSLDRGHLEQYF,TRBV11-2
CASSLAGGTGRSPLHF,TRBV7-2
CASSLLNEQYF,TRBV7-8
CASRDPREGLGETQYF,TRBV7-9
CASSQDLSTSRHGYTF,TRBV4-3
CASSLDLVGGGSYNEQFF,TRBV28
CASDQGSGTGELFF,TRBV9
CASSLPPGQRYTEAFF,TRBV7-8
CASSPFRPPGSQYF,TRBV3-1/TRBV3-2
CASSYDLNYGYTF,TRBV6-5
CATSEGGISNEQFF,TRBV15